This record concerns one T cell receptor (beta chain) sequence. Its antigen remains unknown. Germline and junction disagree at one end, which may indicate a read error. Germline V CDR1 and CDR2: MDHEN, SYDVKM. CDR3 length equals 15 residues. TCRdb's copy holds only in-frame clones and misses some; the assay was immunoSEQ multiplex PCR. Of 120,000 to 150,000 clones in the sample, around 93% were seen once. This entry comes from a study of T cell responses to AZD1222 COVID-19 vaccine. For the study at large: Analysis merged second doses at about 4 or about 12 weeks. Study results and caveats: Nearly half of the spike-specific TCRs reportedly recognize variant regions that carry no mutations. Samples come after the peak T cell response, not at day 14.

The input for sequencing was peripheral blood, taken on day 0 of AZD1222 vaccination. The chain couples TRBV28 to TRBJ1-4; TRBD1 might be the D (5 bases). The receptor was isolated from an adult in good health. The CDR3 DNA is TGTGCCAGCAGCCAACTCCTGACCCGGGACCCCGTATTGATTTTT. Translated: CASSQLLTRDPVLIF.